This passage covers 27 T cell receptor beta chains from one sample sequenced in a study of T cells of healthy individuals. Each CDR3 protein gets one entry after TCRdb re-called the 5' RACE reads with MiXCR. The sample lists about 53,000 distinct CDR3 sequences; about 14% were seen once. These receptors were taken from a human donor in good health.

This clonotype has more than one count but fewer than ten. CDR3: CSVERDYNEQFF. The DNA of the CDR3 is TGCAGCGTTGAGCGGGACTACAATGAGCAGTTCTTC. This chain links TRBV29-1 with TRBJ2-1, with D maybe TRBD2 (6 bases). This CDR3 has 12 residues. Germline loops: CDR1 SQVTM, CDR2 ANQGSEA. V lost 3 bases and J 3 bases, leaving 6 bases between the germline ends.

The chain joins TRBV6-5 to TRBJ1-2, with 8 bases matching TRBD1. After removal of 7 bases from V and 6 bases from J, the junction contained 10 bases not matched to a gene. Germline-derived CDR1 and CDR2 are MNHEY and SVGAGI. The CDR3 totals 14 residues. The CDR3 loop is CASTFRTGLNGYTF. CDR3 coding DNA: TGTGCCAGCACCTTTCGGACAGGGCTTAATGGCTACACCTTC.

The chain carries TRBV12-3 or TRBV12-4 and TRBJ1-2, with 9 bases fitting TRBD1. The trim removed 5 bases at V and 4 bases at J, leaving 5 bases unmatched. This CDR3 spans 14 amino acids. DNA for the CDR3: TGTGCCAGCAGTCCGGGACAGGGTGGCTATGGCTACACCTTC. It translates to CASSPGQGGYGYTF.

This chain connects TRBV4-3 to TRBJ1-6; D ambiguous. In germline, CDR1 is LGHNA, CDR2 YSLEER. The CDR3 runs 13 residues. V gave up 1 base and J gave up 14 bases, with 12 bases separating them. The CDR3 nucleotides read TGCGCCAGCAGCCAAGTCCATAATGGGGCCCTCCACTTT. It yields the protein CASSQVHNGALHF.

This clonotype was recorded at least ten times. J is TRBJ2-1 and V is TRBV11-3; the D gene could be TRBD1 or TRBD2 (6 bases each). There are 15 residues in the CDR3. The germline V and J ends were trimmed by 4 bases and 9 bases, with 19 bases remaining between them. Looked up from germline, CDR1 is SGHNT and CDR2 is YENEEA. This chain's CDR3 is CASSSSGATRGEQFF. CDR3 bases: TGTGCCAGCAGCTCTTCGGGGGCGACTCGGGGTGAGCAGTTCTTC.

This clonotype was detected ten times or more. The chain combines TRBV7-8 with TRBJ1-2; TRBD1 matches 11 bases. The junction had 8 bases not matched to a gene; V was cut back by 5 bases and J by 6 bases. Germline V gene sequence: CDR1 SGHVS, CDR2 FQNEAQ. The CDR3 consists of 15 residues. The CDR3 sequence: CASSPTQDRGHGYTF. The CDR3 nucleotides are TGTGCCAGCAGCCCGACCCAGGACAGGGGGCATGGCTACACCTTC.

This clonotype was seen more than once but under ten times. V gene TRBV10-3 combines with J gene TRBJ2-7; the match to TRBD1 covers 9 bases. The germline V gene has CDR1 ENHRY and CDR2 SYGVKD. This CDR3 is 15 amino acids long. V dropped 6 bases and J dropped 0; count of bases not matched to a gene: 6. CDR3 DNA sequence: TGTGCCATCAGGAGCGGACAGGGGAGCTCCTACGAGCAGTACTTC. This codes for CAIRSGQGSSYEQYF.

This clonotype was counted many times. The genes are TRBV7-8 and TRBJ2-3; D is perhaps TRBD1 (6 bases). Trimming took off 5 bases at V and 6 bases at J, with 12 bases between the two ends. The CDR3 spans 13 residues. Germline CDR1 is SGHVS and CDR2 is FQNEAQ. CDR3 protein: CASSLPGADTQYF. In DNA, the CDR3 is TGTGCCAGCAGCCTTCCAGGGGCCGATACGCAGTATTTT.

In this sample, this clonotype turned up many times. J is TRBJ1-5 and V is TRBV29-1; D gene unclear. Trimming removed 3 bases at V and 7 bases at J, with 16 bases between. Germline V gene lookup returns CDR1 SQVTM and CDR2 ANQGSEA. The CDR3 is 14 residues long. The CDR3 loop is CSVDHRRPRQPQHF. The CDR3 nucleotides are TGCAGCGTTGATCACCGTCGACCCCGCCAGCCCCAGCATTTT.

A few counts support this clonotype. The CDR3 nucleotides read TGTGCCAGCAGACGGCTTAAGACCCGGGACAGTGCGGCCATGAAAAACTATGGCTACACCTTC. As protein: CASRRLKTRDSAAMKNYGYTF. The chain couples TRBV6-2 or TRBV6-3 to TRBJ1-2; 7 bases line up with TRBD1. Germline lookup yields CDR1 MNHEY and CDR2 SVGEGT. The trim removed 6 bases at V and 2 bases at J, leaving 27 bases unmatched. The CDR3 totals 21 residues.

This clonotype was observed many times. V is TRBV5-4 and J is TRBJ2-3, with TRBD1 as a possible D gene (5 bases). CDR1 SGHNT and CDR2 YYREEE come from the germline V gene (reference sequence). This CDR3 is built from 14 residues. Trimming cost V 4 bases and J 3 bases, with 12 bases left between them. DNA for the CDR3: TGTGCCAGCAGCCACGCCAGGGTGACAGATACGCAGTATTTT. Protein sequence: CASSHARVTDTQYF.

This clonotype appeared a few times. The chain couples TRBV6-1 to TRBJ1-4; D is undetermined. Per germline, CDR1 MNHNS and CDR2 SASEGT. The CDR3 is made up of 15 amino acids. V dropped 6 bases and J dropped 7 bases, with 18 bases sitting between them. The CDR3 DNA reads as TGTGCCAGCAGGGATGACACGGGAGCGGGTGAAAAACTGTTTTTT. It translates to CASRDDTGAGEKLFF.

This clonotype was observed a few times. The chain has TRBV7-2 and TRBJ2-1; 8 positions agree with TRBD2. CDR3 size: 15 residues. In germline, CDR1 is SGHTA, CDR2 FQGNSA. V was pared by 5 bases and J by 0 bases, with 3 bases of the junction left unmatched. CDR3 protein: CASSRRGDSYNEQFF. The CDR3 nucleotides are TGTGCCAGCAGCCGGCGGGGGGACTCCTACAATGAGCAGTTCTTC. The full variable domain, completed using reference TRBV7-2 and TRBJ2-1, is GAGVSQSPSNKVTEKGKDVELRCDPISGHTALYWYRQSLGQGLEFLIYFQGNSAPDKSGLPSDRFSAERTGGSVSTLTIQRTQQEDSAVYLCASSRRGDSYNEQFFGPGTRLTVL.

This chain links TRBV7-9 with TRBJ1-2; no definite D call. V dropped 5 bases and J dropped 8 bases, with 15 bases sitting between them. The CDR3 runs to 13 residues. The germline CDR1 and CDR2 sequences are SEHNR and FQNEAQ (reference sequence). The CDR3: CASSQSSLAGYTF. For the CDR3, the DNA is TGTGCCAGCAGCCAAAGTAGCCTCGCCGGCTACACCTTC.

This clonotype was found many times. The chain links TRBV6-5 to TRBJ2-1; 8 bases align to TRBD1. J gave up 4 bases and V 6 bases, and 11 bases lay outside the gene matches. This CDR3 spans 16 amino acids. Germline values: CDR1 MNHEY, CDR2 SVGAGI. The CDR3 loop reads CASRRAGTGVYNEQFF. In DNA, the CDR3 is TGTGCCAGCAGGCGAGCCGGGACAGGCGTTTACAATGAGCAGTTCTTC.

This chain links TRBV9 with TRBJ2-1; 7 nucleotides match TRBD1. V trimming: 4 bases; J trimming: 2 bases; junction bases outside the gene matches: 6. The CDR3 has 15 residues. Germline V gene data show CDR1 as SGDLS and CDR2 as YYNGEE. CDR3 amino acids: CASSITGDTYNEQFF. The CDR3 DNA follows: TGTGCCAGCAGCATTACAGGGGACACCTACAATGAGCAGTTCTTC.

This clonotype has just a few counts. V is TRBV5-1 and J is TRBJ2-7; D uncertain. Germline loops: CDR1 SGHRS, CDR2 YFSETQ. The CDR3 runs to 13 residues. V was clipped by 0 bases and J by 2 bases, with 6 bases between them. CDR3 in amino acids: CASSLEVPYEQYF. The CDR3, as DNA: TGCGCCAGCAGCTTGGAAGTCCCCTACGAGCAGTACTTC.

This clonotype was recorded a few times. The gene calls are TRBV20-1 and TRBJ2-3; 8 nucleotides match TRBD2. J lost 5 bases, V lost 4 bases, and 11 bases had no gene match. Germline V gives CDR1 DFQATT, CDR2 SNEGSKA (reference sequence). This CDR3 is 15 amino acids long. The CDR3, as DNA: TGCAGTGCTATGAACGGAGCGGGAGATGAAGATACGCAGTATTTT. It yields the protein CSAMNGAGDEDTQYF.

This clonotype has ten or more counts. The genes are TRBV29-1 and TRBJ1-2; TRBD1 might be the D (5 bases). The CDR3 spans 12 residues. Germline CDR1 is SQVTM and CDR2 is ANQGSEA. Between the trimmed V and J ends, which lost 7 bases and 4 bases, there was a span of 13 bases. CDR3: CSARGQTYGYTF. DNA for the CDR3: TGCAGCGCCCGAGGACAAACCTATGGCTACACCTTC.

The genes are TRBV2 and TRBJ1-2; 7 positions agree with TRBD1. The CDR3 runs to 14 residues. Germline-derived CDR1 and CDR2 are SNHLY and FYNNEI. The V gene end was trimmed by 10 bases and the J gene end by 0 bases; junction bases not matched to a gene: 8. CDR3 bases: TGTGCCAACCGTGACAGGGCCACTAACTATGGCTACACCTTC. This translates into CANRDRATNYGYTF.

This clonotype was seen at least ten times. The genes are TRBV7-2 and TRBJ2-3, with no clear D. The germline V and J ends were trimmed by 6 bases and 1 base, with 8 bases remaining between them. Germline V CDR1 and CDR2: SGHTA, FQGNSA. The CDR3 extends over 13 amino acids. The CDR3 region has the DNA TGTGCCAGCAGTTTTGGGGGCACAGATACGCAGTATTTT. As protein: CASSFGGTDTQYF.

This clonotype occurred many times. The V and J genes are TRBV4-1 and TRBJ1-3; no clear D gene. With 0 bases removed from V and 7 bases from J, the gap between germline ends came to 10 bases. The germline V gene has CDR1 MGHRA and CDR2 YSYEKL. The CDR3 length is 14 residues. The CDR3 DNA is TGCGCCAGCAGCCAAGATCTCGAACCCAACACCATATATTTT. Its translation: CASSQDLEPNTIYF.

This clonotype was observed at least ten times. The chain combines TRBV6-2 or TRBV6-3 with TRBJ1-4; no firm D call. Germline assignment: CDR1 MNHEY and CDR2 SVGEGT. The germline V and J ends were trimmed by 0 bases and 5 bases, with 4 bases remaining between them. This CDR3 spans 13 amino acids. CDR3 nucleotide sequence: TGTGCCAGCAGTTACTCGGGAAATGAAAAACTGTTTTTT. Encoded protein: CASSYSGNEKLFF.

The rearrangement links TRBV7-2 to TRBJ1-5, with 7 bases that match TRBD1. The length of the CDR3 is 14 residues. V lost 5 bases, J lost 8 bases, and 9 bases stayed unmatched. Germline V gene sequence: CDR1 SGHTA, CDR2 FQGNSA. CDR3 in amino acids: CASSLTSGGEPQHF. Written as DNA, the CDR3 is TGTGCCAGCAGCCTGACGTCAGGGGGGGAGCCCCAGCATTTT.

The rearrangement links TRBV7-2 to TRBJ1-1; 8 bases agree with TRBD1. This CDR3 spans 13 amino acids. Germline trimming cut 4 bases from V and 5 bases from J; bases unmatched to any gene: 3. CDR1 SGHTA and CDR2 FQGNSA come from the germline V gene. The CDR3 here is CASSSQGDTEAFF. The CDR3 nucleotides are TGTGCCAGCAGCTCACAGGGGGATACTGAAGCTTTCTTT.

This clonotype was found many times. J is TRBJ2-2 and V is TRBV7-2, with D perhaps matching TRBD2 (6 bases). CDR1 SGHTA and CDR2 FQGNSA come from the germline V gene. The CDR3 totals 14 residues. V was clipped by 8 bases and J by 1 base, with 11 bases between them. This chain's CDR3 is CASGGSGNTGELFF. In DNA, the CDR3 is TGTGCCAGCGGGGGGAGCGGGAACACCGGGGAGCTGTTTTTT.

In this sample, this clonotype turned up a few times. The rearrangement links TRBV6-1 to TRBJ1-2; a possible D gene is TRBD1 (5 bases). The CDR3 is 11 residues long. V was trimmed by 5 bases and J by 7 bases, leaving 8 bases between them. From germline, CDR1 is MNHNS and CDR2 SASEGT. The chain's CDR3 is CASSRDSGYTF. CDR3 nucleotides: TGTGCCAGCAGTAGGGACTCTGGCTACACCTTC.